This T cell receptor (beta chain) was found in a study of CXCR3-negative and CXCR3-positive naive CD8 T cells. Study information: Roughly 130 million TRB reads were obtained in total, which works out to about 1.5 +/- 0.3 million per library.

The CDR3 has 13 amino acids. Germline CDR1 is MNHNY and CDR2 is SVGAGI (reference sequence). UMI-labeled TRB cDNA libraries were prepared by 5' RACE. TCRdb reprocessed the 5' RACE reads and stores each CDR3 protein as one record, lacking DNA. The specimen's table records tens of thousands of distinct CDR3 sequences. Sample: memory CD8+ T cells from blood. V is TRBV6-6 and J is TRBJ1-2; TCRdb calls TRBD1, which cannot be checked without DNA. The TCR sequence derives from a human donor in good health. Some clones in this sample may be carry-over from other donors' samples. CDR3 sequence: CASSVPGAYGYTF.